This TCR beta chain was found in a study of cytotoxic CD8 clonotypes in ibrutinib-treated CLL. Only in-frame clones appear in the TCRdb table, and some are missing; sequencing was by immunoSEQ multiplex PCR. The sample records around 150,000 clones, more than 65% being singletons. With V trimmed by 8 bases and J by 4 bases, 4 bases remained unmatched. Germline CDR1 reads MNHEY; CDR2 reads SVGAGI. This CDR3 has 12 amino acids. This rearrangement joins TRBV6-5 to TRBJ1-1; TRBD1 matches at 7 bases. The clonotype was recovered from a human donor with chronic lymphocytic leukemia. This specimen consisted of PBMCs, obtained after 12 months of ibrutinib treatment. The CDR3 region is CASHRGSTEAFF. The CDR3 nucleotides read TGTGCCAGCCACAGGGGCTCCACTGAAGCTTTCTTT.